This record concerns one T cell receptor (beta chain) sequence. Antigen specificity is unknown. One junction end disagrees with the germline gene, perhaps due to a read error. The data are from a study of blood T cells in healthy people across ages. CDR3 length: 14 residues. Germline V lookup: CDR1 ENHRY, CDR2 SYGVKD. Study-wide findings and caveats: Considered underestimates were the diversity estimates obtained from one million T cells.

It was with a sample-barcoded 5' primer and a J-beta primer mix that a second PCR of roughly 7 to 12 cycles was run. TCRdb passed the 5' RACE reads through MiXCR, listing each CDR3 protein once. The sample includes roughly 1,100,000 distinct CDR3 sequences, 20% to 25% of them seen just once. Donors each provided 9.5 to 10 milliliters of peripheral blood. Samples had at least 7 million PBMCs isolated from them. The data also belong to a second study, concerning T cells of mothers and their children.

The source of this sequence is a girl aged 2-10 years in good health. The chain has TRBV10-3 and TRBJ2-5, with 9 positions matching TRBD2. The DNA end is more similar to TRBJ2-1, so the J call may be wrong. The sequencing sample was made of blood. As DNA, the CDR3 is TGTGCCATCAGTGATACTAGCGGGCTCAATGGGCAGTTCTTC. This codes for CAISDTSGLNGQFF.